The T cell receptor (beta chain) under discussion was sequenced for a study of T cells in Graves' hyperthyroidism and ophthalmopathy. This clonotype was recorded only once. The germline V gene has CDR1 ENHRY and CDR2 SYGVKD. This CDR3 is built from 17 residues. V trimming: 2 bases; J trimming: 3 bases; junction bases outside the gene matches: 12. Amplified TCR beta CDR3 regions came from RNA transcripts. RT-PCR in the first round (using the HTBI primer set) targeted the TCR CDR3. TCRdb re-derived calls from the multiplex PCR reads in MiXCR, one entry per CDR3 protein. The data hold 89,000 or so distinct CDR3 sequences, with about 40% observed a single time.

The origin of this receptor is a woman in her twenties or thirties with Graves' hyperthyroidism. The rearrangement joins TRBV10-3 to TRBJ1-2; TRBD1 agrees at 7 bases. Sequencing was performed on peripheral blood or thyroid tissue (not recorded which). The CDR3 loop reads CAISEPPQGMGDYGYTF. In DNA form, the CDR3 reads TGTGCCATCAGTGAGCCCCCACAGGGGATGGGGGACTATGGCTACACCTTC.